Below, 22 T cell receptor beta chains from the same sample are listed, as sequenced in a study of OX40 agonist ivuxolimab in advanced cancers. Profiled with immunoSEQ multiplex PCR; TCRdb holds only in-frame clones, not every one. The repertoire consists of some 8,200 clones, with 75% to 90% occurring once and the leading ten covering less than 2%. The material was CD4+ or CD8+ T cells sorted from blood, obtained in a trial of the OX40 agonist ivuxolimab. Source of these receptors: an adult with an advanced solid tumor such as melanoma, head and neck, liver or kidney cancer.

The CDR3 is CASSLLGSQETQYF. Written as DNA, the CDR3 is TGTGCCAGCAGCTTGTTGGGGTCTCAAGAGACCCAGTACTTC. V gene TRBV5-6 combines with J gene TRBJ2-5; D remains unclear. V shed 1 base and J shed 2 bases, with 9 bases lying between them. CDR3 length: 14 residues. Germline V gives CDR1 SGHDT, CDR2 YYEEEE.

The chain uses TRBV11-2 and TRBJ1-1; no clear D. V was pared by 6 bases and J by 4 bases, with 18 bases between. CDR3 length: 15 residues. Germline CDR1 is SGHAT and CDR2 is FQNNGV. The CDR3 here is CASRPTGNSITEAFF. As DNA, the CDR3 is TGTGCCAGCAGGCCTACGGGGAATTCAATCACTGAAGCTTTCTTT.

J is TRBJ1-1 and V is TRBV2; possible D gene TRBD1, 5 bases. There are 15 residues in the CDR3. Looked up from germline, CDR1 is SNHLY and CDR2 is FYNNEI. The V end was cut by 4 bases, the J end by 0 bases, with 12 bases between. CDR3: CASSAGLLMNTEAFF. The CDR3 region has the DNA TGTGCCAGCAGTGCAGGGCTCCTCATGAACACTGAAGCTTTCTTT.

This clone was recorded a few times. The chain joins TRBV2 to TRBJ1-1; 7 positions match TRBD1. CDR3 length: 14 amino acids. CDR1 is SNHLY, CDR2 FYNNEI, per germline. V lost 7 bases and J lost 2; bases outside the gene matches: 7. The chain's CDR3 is CASKDRFLNTEAFF. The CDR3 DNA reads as TGTGCCAGCAAGGACAGGTTCCTTAACACTGAAGCTTTCTTT.

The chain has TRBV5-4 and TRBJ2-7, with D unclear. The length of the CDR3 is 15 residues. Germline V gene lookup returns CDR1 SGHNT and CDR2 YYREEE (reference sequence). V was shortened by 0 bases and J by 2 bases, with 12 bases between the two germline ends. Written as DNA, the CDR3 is TGTGCCAGCAGCTTGGGTGGCGGAGTGACCTACGAGCAGTACTTC. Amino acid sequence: CASSLGGGVTYEQYF.

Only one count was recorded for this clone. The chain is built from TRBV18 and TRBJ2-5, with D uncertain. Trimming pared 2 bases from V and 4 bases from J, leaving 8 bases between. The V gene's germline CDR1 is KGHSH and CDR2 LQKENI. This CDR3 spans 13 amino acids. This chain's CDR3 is CASSPGVTETQYF. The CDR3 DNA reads TGTGCCAGCTCACCAGGTGTCACAGAGACCCAGTACTTC.

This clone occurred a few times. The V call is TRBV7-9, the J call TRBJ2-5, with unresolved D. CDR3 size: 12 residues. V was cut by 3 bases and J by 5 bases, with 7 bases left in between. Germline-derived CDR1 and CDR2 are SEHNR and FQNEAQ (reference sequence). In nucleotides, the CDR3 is TGTGCCAGCAGCTTTCCCGGGGAGACCCAGTACTTC. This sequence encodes CASSFPGETQYF.

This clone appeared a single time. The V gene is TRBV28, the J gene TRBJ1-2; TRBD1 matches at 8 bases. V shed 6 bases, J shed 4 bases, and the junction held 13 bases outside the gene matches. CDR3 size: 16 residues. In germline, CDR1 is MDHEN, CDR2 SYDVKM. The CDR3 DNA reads TGTGCCAGCAGCCGTACCAGGACAGGGCCGATCTATGGCTACACCTTC. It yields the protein CASSRTRTGPIYGYTF.

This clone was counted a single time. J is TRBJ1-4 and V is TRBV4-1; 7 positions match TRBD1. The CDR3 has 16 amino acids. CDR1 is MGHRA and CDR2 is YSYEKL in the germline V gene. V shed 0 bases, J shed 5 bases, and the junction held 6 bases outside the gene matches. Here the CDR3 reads CASSQDPGQLNEKLFF. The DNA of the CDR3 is TGCGCCAGCAGCCAAGACCCGGGACAGCTAAATGAAAAACTGTTTTTT.

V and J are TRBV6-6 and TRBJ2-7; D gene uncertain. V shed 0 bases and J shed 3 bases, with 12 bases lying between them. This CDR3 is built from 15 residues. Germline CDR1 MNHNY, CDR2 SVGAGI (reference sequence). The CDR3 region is CASSYSFVEIYEQYF. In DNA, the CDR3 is TGTGCCAGCAGTTACTCCTTTGTGGAGATCTACGAGCAGTACTTC.

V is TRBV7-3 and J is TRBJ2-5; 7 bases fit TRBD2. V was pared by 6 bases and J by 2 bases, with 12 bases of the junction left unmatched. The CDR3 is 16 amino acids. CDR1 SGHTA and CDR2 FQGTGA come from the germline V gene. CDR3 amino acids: CASSPGGLAAQETQYF. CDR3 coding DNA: TGTGCCAGCAGTCCCGGCGGCCTAGCGGCACAAGAGACCCAGTACTTC. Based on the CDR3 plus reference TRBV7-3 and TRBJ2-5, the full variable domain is GAGVSQTPSNKVTEKGKYVELRCDPISGHTALYWYRQSLGQGPEFLIYFQGTGAADDSGLPNDRFFAVRPEGSVSTLKIQRTERGDSAVYLCASSPGGLAAQETQYFGPGTRLLVL.

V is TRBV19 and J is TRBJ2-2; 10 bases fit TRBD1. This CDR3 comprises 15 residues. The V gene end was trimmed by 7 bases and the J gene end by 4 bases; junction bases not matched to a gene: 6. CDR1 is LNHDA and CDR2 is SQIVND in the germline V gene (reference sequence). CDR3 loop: CASTPGQGSTGELFF. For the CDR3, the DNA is TGTGCCAGTACCCCGGGACAGGGGTCCACCGGGGAGCTGTTTTTT. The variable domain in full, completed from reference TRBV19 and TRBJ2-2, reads DGGITQSPKYLFRKEGQNVTLSCEQNLNHDAMYWYRQDPGQGLRLIYYSQIVNDFQKGDIAEGYSVSREKKESFPLTVTSAQKNPTAFYLCASTPGQGSTGELFFGEGSRLTVL.

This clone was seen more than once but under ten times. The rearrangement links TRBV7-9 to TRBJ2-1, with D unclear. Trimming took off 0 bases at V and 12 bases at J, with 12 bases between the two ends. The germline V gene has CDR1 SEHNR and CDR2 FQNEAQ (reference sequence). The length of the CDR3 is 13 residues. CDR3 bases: TGTGCCAGCAGCTTAGCGGCTTCCGGGTCGCAGTTCTTC. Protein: CASSLAASGSQFF.

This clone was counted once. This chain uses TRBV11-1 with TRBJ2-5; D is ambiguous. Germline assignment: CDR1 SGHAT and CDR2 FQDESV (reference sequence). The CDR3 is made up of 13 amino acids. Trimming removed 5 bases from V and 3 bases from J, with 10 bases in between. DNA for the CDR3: TGTGCCAGCAGCCATTATACAGAAGAGACCCAGTACTTC. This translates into CASSHYTEETQYF.

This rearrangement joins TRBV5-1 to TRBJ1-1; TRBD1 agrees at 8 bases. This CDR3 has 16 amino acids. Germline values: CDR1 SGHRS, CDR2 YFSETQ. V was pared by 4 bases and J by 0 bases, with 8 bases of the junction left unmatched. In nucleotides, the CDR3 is TGCGCCAGCAGCCTCCAGACAGGGGCAATGAACACTGAAGCTTTCTTT. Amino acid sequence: CASSLQTGAMNTEAFF.

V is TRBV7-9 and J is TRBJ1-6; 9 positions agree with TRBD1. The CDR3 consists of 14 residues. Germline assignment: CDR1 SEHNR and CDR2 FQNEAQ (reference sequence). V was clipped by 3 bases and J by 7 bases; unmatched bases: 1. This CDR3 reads CASSFGQGNSPLHF. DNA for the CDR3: TGTGCCAGCAGCTTCGGACAGGGGAATTCACCCCTCCACTTT. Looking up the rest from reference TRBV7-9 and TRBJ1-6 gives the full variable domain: DTGVSQNPRHKITKRGQNVTFRCDPISEHNRLYWYRQTLGQGPEFLTYFQNEAQLEKSRLLSDRFSAERPKGSFSTLEIQRTEQGDSAMYLCASSFGQGNSPLHFGNGTRLTVT.

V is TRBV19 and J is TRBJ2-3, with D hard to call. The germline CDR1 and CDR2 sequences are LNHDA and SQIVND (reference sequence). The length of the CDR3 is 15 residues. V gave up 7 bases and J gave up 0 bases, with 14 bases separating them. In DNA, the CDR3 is TGTGCCAGTACCATGGGTCCGAGTAGCACAGATACGCAGTATTTT. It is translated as CASTMGPSSTDTQYF.

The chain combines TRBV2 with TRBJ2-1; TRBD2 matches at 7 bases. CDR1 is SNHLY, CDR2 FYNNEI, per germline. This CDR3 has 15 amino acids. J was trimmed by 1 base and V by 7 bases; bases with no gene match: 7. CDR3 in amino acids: CASKLGLVSYNEQFF. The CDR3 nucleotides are TGTGCCAGCAAACTTGGACTAGTATCCTACAATGAGCAGTTCTTC.

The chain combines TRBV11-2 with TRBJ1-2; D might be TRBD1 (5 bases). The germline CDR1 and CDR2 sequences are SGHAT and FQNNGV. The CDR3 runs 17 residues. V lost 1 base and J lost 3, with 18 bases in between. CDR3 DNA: TGTGCCAGCAGCTTAGGGGGGGATCCCAACCCACACTATGGCTACACCTTC. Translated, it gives CASSLGGDPNPHYGYTF.

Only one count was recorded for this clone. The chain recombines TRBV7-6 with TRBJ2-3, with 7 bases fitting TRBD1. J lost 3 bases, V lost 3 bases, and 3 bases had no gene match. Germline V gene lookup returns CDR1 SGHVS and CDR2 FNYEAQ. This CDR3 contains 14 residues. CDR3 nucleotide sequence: TGTGCCAGCAGCTTCCGGACAGGAACAGATACGCAGTATTTT. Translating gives CASSFRTGTDTQYF. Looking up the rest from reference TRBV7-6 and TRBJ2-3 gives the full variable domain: GAGVSQSPRYKVTKRGQDVALRCDPISGHVSLYWYRQALGQGPEFLTYFNYEAQQDKSGLPNDRFSAERPEGSISTLTIQRTEQRDSAMYRCASSFRTGTDTQYFGPGTRLTVL.

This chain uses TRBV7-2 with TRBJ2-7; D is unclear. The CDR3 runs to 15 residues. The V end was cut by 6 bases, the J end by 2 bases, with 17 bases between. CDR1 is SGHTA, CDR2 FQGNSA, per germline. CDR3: CASSYAHGIPYEQYF. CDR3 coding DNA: TGTGCCAGCAGTTACGCGCATGGGATCCCCTACGAGCAGTACTTC.

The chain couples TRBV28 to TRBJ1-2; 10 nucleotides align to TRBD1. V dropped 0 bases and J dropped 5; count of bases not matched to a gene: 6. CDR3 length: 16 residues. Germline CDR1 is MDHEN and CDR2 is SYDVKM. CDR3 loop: CASSLWGDRGQYGYTF. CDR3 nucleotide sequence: TGTGCCAGCAGTTTATGGGGAGACAGGGGGCAGTATGGCTACACCTTC.